The 6 T cell receptor beta chains reported below all come from one sample, sequenced in a study of blood T cell repertoires in COVID-19 (TCRdb year 2020). Receptor amplification or capture employed the immunoSEQ multiplex PCR assay. TCRdb re-hosts the immuneACCESS table, in-frame sequences only. Its copies lack some clones; in the studies checked, an unresolved V gene accounts for under half of them, and the cause for the rest is not known. Present in this sample are some 220,000 clones, roughly 90% of which were seen just once. 3% to 4.5% of the sample rests with the top ten. The specimen was PBMCs or T cells enriched from blood (not recorded which). These receptors were obtained from a woman aged 35 to 49 with acute COVID-19.

A remark on this clone: One end of the junction varies from germline; a read error may be responsible. This chain links TRBV4-1 with TRBJ1-4, with 9 bases identical to TRBD1. This CDR3 region has 14 residues. CDR1 and CDR2 (germline): MGHRA, YSYEKL. This chain's CDR3 is CASSQDPGFDRGVF. DNA for the CDR3: TGCGCCAGCAGCCAAGATCCCGGGTTTGACAGGGGGGTTTTC.

This clone was recorded only once. The CDR3 sequence is CASSLMGAATEAFF. The CDR3 nucleotides read TGTGCCAGCAGTTTAATGGGGGCTGCCACTGAAGCTTTCTTT. The rearrangement uses TRBV13 and TRBJ1-1; the D gene is possibly TRBD1 (6 bases). Germline CDR1 and CDR2: PRHDT and FYEKMQ (reference sequence). The CDR3 covers 14 residues. Trimming left V 6 bases short and J 4 bases short, with 15 bases between.

This chain links TRBV6-5 with TRBJ2-7; 7 bases align to TRBD2. The junction had 6 bases not matched to a gene; V was cut back by 5 bases and J by 2 bases. The CDR3 has 14 amino acids. Germline-derived CDR1 and CDR2 are MNHEY and SVGAGI. CDR3 amino acids: CASSPGLVAYEQYF. The DNA of the CDR3 is TGTGCCAGCAGTCCAGGACTAGTGGCCTACGAGCAGTACTTC.

V is TRBV19 and J is TRBJ1-6, with D maybe TRBD1 (6 bases). V lost 4 bases to trimming and J lost 8 bases, with 12 bases between them. This CDR3 has 14 amino acids. The V gene's germline CDR1 is LNHDA and CDR2 SQIVND (reference sequence). The CDR3 DNA follows: TGTGCCAGTAGTACCAGGGGTAGGGATTCACCCCTCCACTTT. Translating it yields CASSTRGRDSPLHF. Complete variable domain (other parts from reference TRBV19 and TRBJ1-6): DGGITQSPKYLFRKEGQNVTLSCEQNLNHDAMYWYRQDPGQGLRLIYYSQIVNDFQKGDIAEGYSVSREKKESFPLTVTSAQKNPTAFYLCASSTRGRDSPLHFGNGTRLTVT.

This clone has just one count. The V and J genes are TRBV5-1 and TRBJ2-2, with 9 positions matching TRBD1. The germline CDR1 and CDR2 sequences are SGHRS and YFSETQ. With 4 bases clipped from V and 5 bases from J, the junction kept 3 bases outside the gene matches. The CDR3 is 14 amino acids. The CDR3 DNA follows: TGCGCCAGCAGCCTGACAGGGGGGACCGGGGAGCTGTTTTTT. Translating it yields CASSLTGGTGELFF.

The chain carries TRBV6-5 and TRBJ1-3; D is perhaps TRBD1 (6 bases). This CDR3 is 14 amino acids long. Germline V CDR1 and CDR2: MNHEY, SVGAGI. V dropped 4 bases and J dropped 5 bases, with 12 bases sitting between them. This chain's CDR3 is CASSSGQGRNTIYF. The CDR3 coding sequence is TGTGCCAGCAGTTCGGGGCAGGGGAGAAACACCATATATTTT.